The clone carrying this T cell receptor (beta chain) was seen many times. The record originates from a study of T cells in Graves' hyperthyroidism and ophthalmopathy. Using RNA transcripts as the source, TCR beta CDR3 regions were amplified. Initially, a first-round RT-PCR of the TCR CDR3 employed the HTBI primer set. One entry per CDR3 protein, called by TCRdb with MiXCR from the multiplex PCR reads. The sample lists under 400,000 distinct CDR3 sequences; approximately 16% were seen once. The clonotype was recovered from a woman aged 55-69 years with Graves' ophthalmopathy. The sequenced sample consisted of blood.

CDR3 in DNA: TGTGCCAGCAGAAAAGGTGGGAATAATGAGCAGTTCTTC. Amino acid sequence: CASRKGGNNEQFF. V gene TRBV27 combines with J gene TRBJ2-1; D gene uncertain. The CDR3 runs 13 residues. Germline-derived CDR1 and CDR2 are MNHEY and SMNVEV (reference sequence). The germline V and J ends were trimmed by 6 bases and 7 bases, with 13 bases remaining between them.